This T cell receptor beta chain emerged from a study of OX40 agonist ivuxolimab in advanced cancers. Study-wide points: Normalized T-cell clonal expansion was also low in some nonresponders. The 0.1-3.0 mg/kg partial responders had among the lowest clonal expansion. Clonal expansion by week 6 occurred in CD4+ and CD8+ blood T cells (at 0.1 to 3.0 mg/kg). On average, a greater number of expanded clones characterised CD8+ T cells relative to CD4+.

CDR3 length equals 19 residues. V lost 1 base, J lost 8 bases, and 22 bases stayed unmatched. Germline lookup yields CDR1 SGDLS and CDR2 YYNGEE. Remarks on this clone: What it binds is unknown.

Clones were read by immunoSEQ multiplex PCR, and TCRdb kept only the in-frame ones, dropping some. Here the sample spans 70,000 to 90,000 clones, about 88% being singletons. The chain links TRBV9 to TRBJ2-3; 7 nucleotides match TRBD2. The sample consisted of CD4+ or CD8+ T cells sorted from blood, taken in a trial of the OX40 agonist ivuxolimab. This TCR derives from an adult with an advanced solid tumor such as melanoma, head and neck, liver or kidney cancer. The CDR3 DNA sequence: TGTGCCAGCAGCGTATCGGACCCCTCTGGGGCGGGAGAAGGAGGTACGCAGTATTTT. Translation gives CASSVSDPSGAGEGGTQYF.